Sequencing of this T cell receptor (beta chain) was carried out in a study of blood T cells in healthy people across ages. Then a second PCR, running roughly 6 to 11 cycles, was carried out with a sample-barcoded 5' primer and a J-beta primer mix. TCRdb recomputed calls from the 5' RACE reads with MiXCR, one row per CDR3 protein. The sample lists nearly 800,000 distinct CDR3 sequences, around 50% occurring once. The CDR3 consists of 15 residues. V shed 1 base, J shed 11 bases, and the junction held 10 bases outside the gene matches. Germline V gene sequence: CDR1 SGHTA, CDR2 FQGTGA. The TCR originated in a middle-aged man in good health. Sequenced input: blood. The V and J genes are TRBV7-3 and TRBJ2-3; 9 bases line up with TRBD2. This chain's CDR3 is CASSLNAGGGTKQYF. CDR3 sequence (DNA): TGTGCCAGCAGCTTAAACGCGGGGGGGGGCACTAAGCAGTATTTT.